Listed below are T cell receptor beta chains from one sample, sequenced in a study of regulatory T cells in long-lasting Graves disease. Each CDR3 protein is one row after TCRdb ran MiXCR on the multiplex PCR reads. Among about 300,000 distinct CDR3 sequences, 18% were seen once, and the ten largest hold approximately 35%. Sample: peripheral blood mononuclear cells (PBMCs), taken at new diagnosis, from a patient treated with antithyroid drugs. The receptors were sampled from a female donor with Graves disease. Each CDR3 is given without its conserved first and last residue. Each record gives: V gene, CDR3 protein.

>TRBV6-1
ASRTSGAYNEQF
>TRBV7-8
ASSHPGLTYEQY
>TRBV20-1
SARDNRRSSGGYT
>TRBV9
ASSRSGASDTQY
>TRBV20-1
SARDHGSSGRLAKNIQY
>TRBV3-1
ASPTTSGVGEQY
>TRBV20-1
SARLRNEQF
>TRBV14
ASSRARETQY
>TRBV5-1
ASSLAGRGDNEQF
>TRBV4-1
ASSQEGTGINQPQH
>TRBV5-1
ASSLGLALRDEQF
>TRBV6-2/TRBV6-3
ASSPSPMLNYGYT
>TRBV29-1
SVEDYGQGGTGELF
>TRBV3-1
ASSPTELNQPQH
>TRBV12-3/TRBV12-4
ASSSGVANTGELF
>TRBV18
ASSMGQGQETQY
>TRBV27
ASTPRGEQF
>TRBV30
AWSPDTWNEQF
>TRBV7-9
ASIAGTNEKLF
>TRBV6-2/TRBV6-3
ASSYHWGNEQY
>TRBV6-1
ASSEGQAGEVYNEQF
>TRBV24-1
ATREWDNQPQH
>TRBV9
ASSVEWSNTGELF
>TRBV7-2
ASSASGLLKYNEQF
>TRBV20-1
SARVGASNTEAF
>TRBV4-1
ASSQDPRDRETYEQY